The rows below give T cell receptor beta chains drawn from one sample of a study of blood T cell repertoires in COVID-19. Data came from immunoSEQ multiplex PCR; TCRdb stores just in-frame clones and leaves some out. The table includes tens of thousands of clones, 75% to 90% detected once. The sequenced sample was peripheral blood. These receptors all stem from a human donor in a cohort sampled during active COVID-19. Each CDR3 is given with its conserved first and last residue.

j_gene: TRBJ2-6; v_gene: TRBV2; CDR3aa: CASSAGRGSGANVLTF
j_gene: TRBJ2-3; v_gene: TRBV5-1; CDR3aa: CASSLLGGGQDTQYF
j_gene: TRBJ2-3; v_gene: TRBV7-8; CDR3aa: CATRGLTDTQYF
j_gene: TRBJ2-3; v_gene: TRBV30; CDR3aa: CAWRRQGADTQYF
j_gene: TRBJ1-4; v_gene: TRBV18; CDR3aa: CASSPSDSPNEKLFF
j_gene: TRBJ1-1; v_gene: TRBV29-1; CDR3aa: CSGLRNTEAFF
j_gene: TRBJ2-2; v_gene: TRBV11-2; CDR3aa: CASSLGQGAGELFF
j_gene: TRBJ1-1; v_gene: TRBV5-1; CDR3aa: CASSPNRGGTEAFF
j_gene: TRBJ2-1; v_gene: TRBV9; CDR3aa: CASSVGLAGGLSYNEQFF
j_gene: TRBJ1-4; v_gene: TRBV9; CDR3aa: CASSPFNSDEKLFF
j_gene: TRBJ2-3; v_gene: TRBV27; CDR3aa: CASSLGQGIRGDTQYF
j_gene: TRBJ2-1; v_gene: TRBV21-1; CDR3aa: CATIPERRNEQFF
j_gene: TRBJ2-2; v_gene: TRBV7-3; CDR3aa: CASSLQGIANTGELFF
j_gene: TRBJ2-7; v_gene: TRBV6-6; CDR3aa: CASSPTVYEQYF
j_gene: TRBJ1-2; v_gene: TRBV1; CDR3aa: CTSSLREGALNLFNYGYTF
j_gene: TRBJ2-5; v_gene: TRBV7-9; CDR3aa: CASASGAGERETQYF
j_gene: TRBJ2-3; v_gene: TRBV5-1; CDR3aa: CASSQGLVADTQYF
j_gene: TRBJ2-7; v_gene: TRBV16; CDR3aa: CASSRRPGQGANEQYF
j_gene: TRBJ2-7; v_gene: TRBV9; CDR3aa: CASSAGRGSYEQYF
j_gene: TRBJ2-7; v_gene: TRBV20-1; CDR3aa: CSSSGYEQYF